This T cell receptor (beta chain) appears in the sequencing data of a study of cytomegalovirus exposure and HLA in healthy donors. Overall study context: An earlier analysis found 110 million or so unique TCR beta sequences from around 180 million T cells. Inside one of the first data releases sat around 85 million unique TCRs taken from HLA-typed donors. Study-wide findings and caveats: Serostatus for CMV was the only available immune exposure information. According to the study, 180 or so TCR beta chains were cytomegalovirus-associated.

The CDR3 loop spans 12 amino acids. Trimming cost V 1 base and J 10 bases, with 8 bases left between them. CDR1 and CDR2 from the germline V gene are SEHNR and FQNEAQ (reference sequence). The PCR contained 60 Vbeta and 13 Jbeta primers. Clones were read by immunoSEQ multiplex PCR, and TCRdb kept only the in-frame ones, dropping some. The sample has 150,000 to 200,000 clones; around 82% are singletons. To note about this clone: Its antigen remains unknown.

V and J are TRBV7-9 and TRBJ2-1, with a weak D call TRBD1 (6 bases). Material for sequencing was PBMCs. This receptor was identified in a young man in good health and CMV-seronegative. CDR3 coding DNA: TGTGCCAGCAGCTTAGTGGGGACAGAGCAGTTCTTC. It codes for CASSLVGTEQFF.